This TCR beta chain was captured by sequencing in a study of memory CD4+ T cells and cytomegalovirus serostatus. Overall study results and limits: Suggested: most of the CMV-linked TCR signature lies in CD4+ memory cells.

Concerning this clone itself: Its antigen is still unknown.

Germline V lookup: CDR1 MGHRA, CDR2 YSYEKL. The V and J ends lost 1 base and 2 bases respectively, with 12 bases between them. CDR3 length equals 16 residues. Single viable CD3+CD4+CD8-CD45RO+ cells were sorted as the memory CD4+ T cells. Original processing notes: Out-of-frame sequences were removed, leaving 2 million or so distinct TCRbeta sequences. The method was immunoSEQ multiplex PCR; TCRdb's version includes in-frame clones alone and lacks a portion of them. V and J calls and clone size are those listed in that table; D and trimming were worked out from the DNA. This table has 60,000 to 70,000 clones, about 78% appearing once.

The chain employs TRBV4-1 and TRBJ1-3; D gene uncertain. This sequence was found in an adult in good health and CMV-seronegative. Some clones in this sample may be carry-over from other donors' samples. The specimen was memory CD4+ T cells from blood. This chain's CDR3 is CASSQGFFSAGNTIYF. The CDR3 nucleotides are TGCGCCAGCAGCCAAGGATTTTTCAGTGCTGGAAACACCATATATTTT.